This is a list of T cell receptor beta chains from one sample in a study of tumor-infiltrating lymphocytes in primary liver carcinoma. TCRdb reanalysed the multiplex PCR reads using MiXCR and keeps one entry per CDR3 protein. The sample lists fewer than 85,000 distinct CDR3 sequences, approximately 69% occurring once. The sequencing sample was made of tumor-adjacent normal liver tissue. These receptors came from a man aged 35-49 years with primary liver carcinoma and hepatitis B virus infection. Both conserved end residues are part of each CDR3. The D gene is left open where the match is weak. Clone size appears in some rows only: once, few, many, or a class for an expanded clone.

CDR3 protein,CDR3 DNA,V gene,CDR3 length,J gene,D gene,clone size
CASSPRSQGHYAYTF,TGTGCCAGCAGTCCCAGGTCCCAGGGGCACTATGCCTACACCTTC,TRBV13,15,TRBJ1-2,NA,NA
CASSLDRGGRFYNRQFF,TGTGCCAGCAGCTTAGATAGGGGCGGGAGGTTCTACAATAGGCAGTTCTTC,TRBV11-2,17,TRBJ2-1,TRBD2,NA
CPSSQDQLAGVPKTQYF,TGCCCCAGCAGCCAAGACCAATTAGCGGGAGTGCCAAAGACCCAGTACTTC,TRBV4-1,17,TRBJ2-5,TRBD2,NA
CATSSDAGETQYF,TGTGCCACCAGCTCCGACGCAGGGGAGACCCAGTACTTC,TRBV24-1,13,TRBJ2-5,NA,few
CAWSAGDRPNYGYTF,TGTGCCTGGAGTGCCGGGGACAGACCTAACTATGGCTACACCTTC,TRBV30,15,TRBJ1-2,TRBD1,many
CAWGVGGFNEQFF,TGTGCCTGGGGTGTAGGCGGTTTCAATGAGCAGTTCTTC,TRBV30,13,TRBJ2-1,NA,once
CASSYSLNTGELFF,TGTGCCAGCAGCTATTCCTTGAACACCGGGGAGCTGTTTTTT,TRBV5-8,14,TRBJ2-2,NA,NA
CASSLEGQGGTDTQYF,TGCGCCAGCAGCCTAGAGGGACAGGGTGGTACAGATACGCAGTATTTT,TRBV4-3,16,TRBJ2-3,TRBD1,many
CASSTWTWELFF,TGTGCCAGCAGTACGTGGACCTGGGAGCTGTTTTTT,TRBV5-4,12,TRBJ2-2,NA,NA
CTSTVSSRPESNEKFF,TGTACCAGCACGGTATCCTCCAGGCCTGAATCCAATGAGAAGTTCTTC,TRBV28,16,TRBJ2-1,NA,NA
CASRFLAGGFGANVLTF,TGTGCAAGCAGATTCCTAGCGGGAGGGTTTGGGGCCAACGTCCTGACTTTC,TRBV12-3/TRBV12-4,17,TRBJ2-6,TRBD2,NA
CASSQAGTGGPGSGNTIYF,TGCGCCAGCAGCCAAGCGGGGACAGGGGGTCCGGGCTCTGGAAACACCATATATTTT,TRBV4-1,19,TRBJ1-3,TRBD1,many
CAWRTGRNYDYTF,TGTGCCTGGAGGACGGGCAGAAACTATGACTACACCTTC,TRBV30,13,TRBJ1-2,NA,NA
CASSLTGTSGIRSSYEQYF,TGTGCCAGCAGCTTGACCGGGACCAGCGGAATAAGGAGCTCCTACGAGCAGTACTTC,TRBV5-6,19,TRBJ2-7,NA,NA
CASSPQLPGTVTQYF,TGTGCCAGCAGCCCACAACTTCCAGGCACAGTTACACAGTATTTT,TRBV14,15,TRBJ2-3,NA,NA
CASSYSGNTDAFF,TGTGCCAGCAGTTACTCAGGGAACACTGATGCTTTCTTT,TRBV6-2/TRBV6-3,13,TRBJ1-1,NA,NA
CARSLSLAGYEQYF,TGCGCCAGGAGCTTGTCACTCGCCGGCTACGAGCAGTACTTC,TRBV5-1,14,TRBJ2-7,NA,NA
CASSFFISGNTIYF,TGTGCCAGCAGCTTTTTTATCTCTGGAAACACCATATATTTT,TRBV5-5,14,TRBJ1-3,NA,NA
CASSSGGPGQKVYGYTF,TGTGCCAGCAGTTCTGGGGGACCGGGGCAGAAAGTCTATGGCTACACCTTC,TRBV12-3/TRBV12-4,17,TRBJ1-2,NA,many
CASRPSATSTDTQYF,TGTGCCAGCAGGCCCTCTGCGACTAGCACAGATACGCAGTATTTT,TRBV11-2,15,TRBJ2-3,NA,NA
CDSSQDLSRLTDTQYF,TGTGACAGTAGCCAAGATCTTAGCCGGCTCACAGATACGCAGTATTTT,TRBV4-2,16,TRBJ2-3,NA,NA
CSLEDRAGGETPYF,TGCAGCCTTGAAGATCGGGCCGGGGGAGAGACCCCGTACTTC,TRBV29-1,14,TRBJ2-5,NA,NA
CASSTGLVGASNTGELFF,TGCGCCAGCAGCACCGGACTAGTGGGAGCTTCGAACACCGGGGAGCTGTTTTTT,TRBV5-1,18,TRBJ2-2,TRBD2,NA
CASRLNSGEYNEQFF,TGTGCCAGCAGGCTGAATAGCGGGGAATACAATGAGCAGTTCTTC,TRBV2,15,TRBJ2-1,TRBD2,NA
CASSLVGVHETQHF,TGTGCCAGCAGCTTGGTAGGGGTCCATGAGACCCAGCACTTC,TRBV5-4,14,TRBJ2-5,NA,NA
CSVGASGRPDTQYF,TGCAGCGTGGGGGCCAGCGGGAGGCCAGATACGCAGTATTTT,TRBV29-1,14,TRBJ2-3,TRBD2,many
CVSSSGTSHTDTQYF,TGTGTCAGCTCCTCCGGGACTAGCCACACAGATACGCAGTATTTT,TRBV6-4,15,TRBJ2-3,TRBD2,NA
CTSSPSEANVLTF,TGTACCAGCAGCCCCTCTGAGGCCAACGTCCTGACTTTC,TRBV12-3/TRBV12-4,13,TRBJ2-6,NA,NA
CASDRENTF,TGTGCCAGCGACAGGGAAAACACCTTC,TRBV6-1,9,TRBJ1-2,TRBD1,NA
CSVKYSEGADTQYF,TGCAGCGTTAAGTACTCGGAGGGCGCAGATACGCAGTATTTT,TRBV29-1,14,TRBJ2-3,NA,many
CASSFDGHYEQYF,TGCGCCAGCAGCTTTGATGGCCACTACGAGCAGTACTTC,TRBV11-2,13,TRBJ2-7,NA,once
CASSFIRGVIHNEQYF,TGTGCTAGCAGCTTCATACGGGGGGTCATACATAACGAGCAGTACTTC,TRBV11-2,16,TRBJ2-7,TRBD2,NA
CASFRDTLSYEQYF,TGTGCCAGCTTTCGGGACACCCTCTCCTACGAGCAGTACTTC,TRBV6-6,14,TRBJ2-7,NA,NA
CSASLRSTDTQFF,TGCAGTGCTAGTCTTAGGAGCACAGATACGCAGTTTTTT,TRBV20-1,13,TRBJ2-3,NA,NA
CARSSKDSFGNLMWSQHF,TGTGCCAGAAGCTCAAAAGACAGTTTCGGAAACCTGATGTGGTCCCAGCATTTT,TRBV21-1,18,TRBJ1-5,NA,NA
CASSLISGDGYEQYF,TGTGCCAGCAGCCTAATTTCAGGGGACGGCTACGAGCAATACTTC,TRBV11-1,15,TRBJ2-7,NA,NA
CASSLAGGGRETQYF,TGTGCCAGCAGCTTGGCCGGGGGGGGCAGAGAGACCCAGTACTTC,TRBV5-4,15,TRBJ2-5,TRBD2,NA
CASCFSRGGDKQFF,TGTGCCAGCTGTTTTTCCAGGGGGGGGGATAAGCAGTTCTTC,TRBV28,14,TRBJ2-1,NA,once
CANSREPGANVLTF,TGCGCCAACAGTCGAGAACCCGGGGCCAACGTCCTGACTTTC,TRBV4-1,14,TRBJ2-6,NA,once
CASRPGIPPINEKLFF,TGTGCCAGCAGGCCCGGCATACCTCCAATTAATGAAAAACTGTTTTTT,TRBV11-2,16,TRBJ1-4,NA,NA